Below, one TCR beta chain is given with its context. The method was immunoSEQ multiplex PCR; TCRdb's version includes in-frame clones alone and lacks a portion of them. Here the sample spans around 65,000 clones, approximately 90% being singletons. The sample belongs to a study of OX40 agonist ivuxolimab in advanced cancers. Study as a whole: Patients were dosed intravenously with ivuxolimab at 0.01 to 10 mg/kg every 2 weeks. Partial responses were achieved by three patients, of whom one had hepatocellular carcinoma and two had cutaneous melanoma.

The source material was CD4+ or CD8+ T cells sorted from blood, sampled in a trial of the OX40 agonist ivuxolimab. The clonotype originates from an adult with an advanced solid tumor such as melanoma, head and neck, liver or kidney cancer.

The CDR3 DNA reads as TGTGCCAGCAGTCCGGGCCCAGAGGGCGAGCAGTACTTC. Its protein product is CASSPGPEGEQYF. This sequence joins TRBV28 and TRBJ2-7, with D perhaps TRBD2 (5 bases). V lost 5 bases, J lost 6 bases, and 14 bases lay in between. The CDR3 runs to 13 residues. Germline V gene lookup returns CDR1 MDHEN and CDR2 SYDVKM.